These 31 T cell receptor beta chains were all obtained from the same sample, sequenced in a study of blood T cell repertoires in COVID-19. This table comes from immunoSEQ multiplex PCR, and its TCRdb copy is limited to in-frame clones, with some not included. The table lists fewer than 60,000 clones, 85% to 90% of them singletons. What was sequenced was peripheral blood. These receptors came from an older woman with COVID-19, enrolled during active disease.

V and J are TRBV27 and TRBJ1-4, with D unresolved. CDR1 is MNHEY, CDR2 SMNVEV, per germline (reference sequence). This CDR3 contains 14 residues. V lost 0 bases and J 6 bases, leaving 8 bases between the germline ends. The CDR3 sequence: CASSLSVQYEKLFF. CDR3 nucleotides: TGTGCCAGCAGTTTATCGGTGCAGTATGAAAAACTGTTTTTT.

This chain uses TRBV7-8 with TRBJ1-5, with 9 bases matching TRBD1. With V trimmed by 5 bases and J by 5 bases, 22 bases remained unmatched. Germline lookup yields CDR1 SGHVS and CDR2 FQNEAQ. The CDR3 runs 20 residues. The CDR3 here is CASSHKLGTGLDARYQPQHF. CDR3 bases: TGTGCCAGCAGCCACAAGCTGGGGACAGGGCTTGATGCTCGATATCAGCCCCAGCATTTT.

The J gene is TRBJ1-6, the V gene TRBV7-9, with 9 nucleotides matching TRBD1. The CDR3 has 15 amino acids. V dropped 6 bases and J dropped 7; count of bases not matched to a gene: 7. CDR1 and CDR2 (germline): SEHNR, FQNEAQ (reference sequence). The CDR3 region has the DNA TGTGCCAGCAGAAGGACAGGGGATTGGAATTCACCCCTCCACTTT. Protein: CASRRTGDWNSPLHF.

The J gene is TRBJ2-5, the V gene TRBV29-1, with 10 bases lining up with TRBD2. CDR1 and CDR2 from the germline V gene are SQVTM and ANQGSEA. This CDR3 has 16 amino acids. The V and J ends lost 5 bases and 5 bases, in that order; junction bases with no gene match: 14. The CDR3 region is CSVSRGVAGGDETQYF. DNA for the CDR3: TGCAGCGTTTCCCGCGGGGTAGCGGGAGGTGATGAGACCCAGTACTTC.

The table lists this clone with a few counts. This chain uses TRBV7-9 with TRBJ2-7; weak D call: TRBD2 (6 bases). The length of the CDR3 is 16 residues. Germline V gene lookup returns CDR1 SEHNR and CDR2 FQNEAQ (reference sequence). V gave up 7 bases and J gave up 1 base, with 20 bases separating them. The CDR3 is CASTDVRTIQSYEQYF. DNA of the CDR3: TGTGCCAGCACTGACGTCCGGACTATACAATCCTACGAGCAGTACTTC.

This clone has a single count. The CDR3 reads CATRHDRAGTEAFF. The CDR3, as DNA: TGTGCCACCCGTCACGACAGGGCGGGGACTGAAGCTTTCTTT. This chain uses TRBV6-5 with TRBJ1-1; 7 bases match TRBD1. The germline gives CDR1 MNHEY, CDR2 SVGAGI. The CDR3 consists of 14 residues. Trimming took 10 bases from V and 5 from J; bases not matched to a gene: 13.

The V and J genes are TRBV11-2 and TRBJ2-1, with TRBD2 matching over 14 bases. Looked up from germline, CDR1 is SGHAT and CDR2 is FQNNGV. J was trimmed by 8 bases and V by 5 bases; bases with no gene match: 8. This CDR3 contains 16 residues. The CDR3 region has the DNA TGTGCCAGCAGCCGACTAGCGGGAGGGCTAAGTGATGAGCAGTTCTTC. Translated: CASSRLAGGLSDEQFF.

This chain links TRBV16 with TRBJ1-5; 10 positions agree with TRBD1. J was trimmed by 6 bases and V by 2 bases; bases with no gene match: 7. The length of the CDR3 is 16 residues. The germline gives CDR1 KGHSY, CDR2 FQNENV. CDR3 nucleotides: TGTGCCAGCAGCCAACCCGACAGGGGGCCGGGTCAGCCCCAGCATTTT. Translation gives CASSQPDRGPGQPQHF.

The count of this clone is one. J is TRBJ2-1 and V is TRBV24-1; D uncertain. CDR3 length equals 15 residues. The V end was cut by 4 bases, the J end by 5 bases, with 14 bases between. From germline, CDR1 is KGHDR and CDR2 SFDVKD. The CDR3 DNA reads TGTGCCACCAGTGACCTTATCGGTTCCCACAATGAGCAGTTCTTC. Translating it yields CATSDLIGSHNEQFF.

Regarding this clone: This specimen includes other DNA sequences encoding the same CDR3. J is TRBJ1-6 and V is TRBV19, with 8 bases lining up with TRBD1. The CDR3 is 13 residues long. The V gene's germline CDR1 is LNHDA and CDR2 SQIVND (reference sequence). J was trimmed by 7 bases and V by 7 bases; bases with no gene match: 3. DNA of the CDR3: TGTGCCAGTAAGGACAGGGCAAATTCACCCCTCCACTTT. It is translated as CASKDRANSPLHF.

The chain links TRBV15 to TRBJ1-3; TRBD1 might be the D (6 bases). Trimming cost V 0 bases and J 4 bases, with 10 bases left between them. The CDR3 sequence is 15 residues long. Per the germline V gene, CDR1 is LNHNV and CDR2 is YYDKDF (reference sequence). The CDR3 sequence: CATSRDQGSGNTIYF. The CDR3 DNA reads TGTGCCACCAGCAGAGATCAGGGGTCGGGAAACACCATATATTTT.

The chain couples TRBV27 to TRBJ2-7; 8 nucleotides match TRBD2. Germline CDR1 MNHEY, CDR2 SMNVEV (reference sequence). The CDR3 consists of 13 residues. Germline trimming cut 5 bases from V and 2 bases from J; bases unmatched to any gene: 2. The CDR3 spells CASSHGRAYEQYF. In nucleotides, the CDR3 is TGTGCCAGCAGTCACGGGAGGGCCTACGAGCAGTACTTC.

This clone was seen just once. The rearrangement joins TRBV28 to TRBJ2-5; 11 nucleotides line up with TRBD2. The CDR3 has 13 amino acids. The V gene's germline CDR1 is MDHEN and CDR2 SYDVKM. CDR3 coding DNA: TGTACCATCGGGGCTAGCGGGGGGAAGACCCAGTACTTC. Residues: CTIGASGGKTQYF.

The chain uses TRBV12-3 or TRBV12-4 and TRBJ2-5; D unresolved. V shed 0 bases and J shed 9 bases, with 11 bases lying between them. The CDR3 spans 13 residues. The DNA for the CDR3 is TGTGCCAGCAGTTTAGCCCGGGTTGGGTCCCAGTACTTC. This gives the protein CASSLARVGSQYF.

The genes are TRBV24-1 and TRBJ1-1, with TRBD1 matching over 7 bases. J gave up 1 base and V 8 bases, and 3 bases lay outside the gene matches. The CDR3 totals 13 residues. Germline CDR1 and CDR2: KGHDR and SFDVKD. CDR3 DNA sequence: TGTGCCACCAATGACAGGGCGAACACTGAAGCTTTCTTT. Its translation is CATNDRANTEAFF.

The table lists this clone with a count of one. The J gene is TRBJ1-3, the V gene TRBV7-9, with a possible D match to TRBD1 (5 bases). The V end lost 3 bases, the J end lost 0 bases, and 12 bases lay between the germline ends. CDR3 length equals 16 residues. Per the germline V gene, CDR1 is SEHNR and CDR2 is FQNEAQ (reference sequence). As DNA, the CDR3 is TGTGCCAGCAGCTTCGGTGGGGCCGACTCTGGAAACACCATATATTTT. Its protein is CASSFGGADSGNTIYF. Full variable domain (remainder filled in from reference TRBV7-9 and TRBJ1-3): DTGVSQNPRHKITKRGQNVTFRCDPISEHNRLYWYRQTLGQGPEFLTYFQNEAQLEKSRLLSDRFSAERPKGSFSTLEIQRTEQGDSAMYLCASSFGGADSGNTIYFGEGSWLTVV.

The V call is TRBV14, the J call TRBJ2-7; TRBD1 agrees at 7 bases. V gave up 4 bases and J gave up 0 bases; unmatched junction bases: 3. The CDR3 runs 14 residues. Per the germline V gene, CDR1 is SGHDN and CDR2 is FVKESK. CDR3: CASSPWDSSYEQYF. The CDR3 nucleotides read TGTGCCAGCAGCCCCTGGGACAGCTCCTACGAGCAGTACTTC.

The chain has TRBV19 and TRBJ2-7, with D possibly matching TRBD2 (5 bases). From germline, CDR1 is LNHDA and CDR2 SQIVND (reference sequence). V lost 1 base and J 2 bases, leaving 9 bases between the germline ends. This CDR3 contains 14 residues. CDR3 region: CASSIAGLTYEQYF. As DNA, the CDR3 is TGTGCCAGTAGTATAGCCGGACTCACCTACGAGCAGTACTTC.

In its sample, this clone is medium-sized. The rearrangement uses TRBV27 and TRBJ1-1; D possibly corresponds to TRBD1 (5 bases). CDR1 is MNHEY, CDR2 SMNVEV, per germline (reference sequence). The CDR3 loop spans 12 amino acids. V dropped 6 bases and J dropped 8 bases, with 13 bases sitting between them. This CDR3 reads CASSHGQGEAFF. CDR3 nucleotide sequence: TGTGCCAGCAGCCATGGGCAGGGCGAAGCTTTCTTT.

This clone was recorded a few times. The rearrangement joins TRBV18 to TRBJ1-2; the match to TRBD1 covers 8 bases. This CDR3 has 14 residues. V trimming: 4 bases; J trimming: 5 bases; junction bases outside the gene matches: 6. Germline V gene data show CDR1 as KGHSH and CDR2 as LQKENI. As DNA, the CDR3 is TGTGCCAGCTCACTGGACAGGGATAGGTATGGCTACACCTTC. This codes for CASSLDRDRYGYTF.

This clone is termed large (0.1 to 1%). V gene TRBV20-1 combines with J gene TRBJ2-7; 8 bases match TRBD2. In germline, CDR1 is DFQATT, CDR2 SNEGSKA (reference sequence). CDR3 length: 13 amino acids. V was pared by 5 bases and J by 3 bases, with 6 bases of the junction left unmatched. CDR3: CSAGGLADYEQYF. The CDR3 nucleotides read TGCAGTGCTGGTGGACTAGCTGACTACGAGCAGTACTTC.

The chain recombines TRBV10-1 with TRBJ2-7, with 9 positions matching TRBD2. V lost 5 bases to trimming and J lost 4 bases; unmatched junction nucleotides: 6. The germline gives CDR1 WNHNN, CDR2 SYGVQD (reference sequence). This CDR3 comprises 14 residues. CDR3 residues: CASSQASGNYEQYF. The CDR3, as DNA: TGCGCCAGCAGTCAGGCTAGCGGGAATTACGAGCAGTACTTC.

This rearrangement joins TRBV12-3 or TRBV12-4 to TRBJ2-1; D not resolved. V lost 6 bases, J lost 10 bases, and 13 bases lay in between. This CDR3 is built from 12 residues. The CDR3 loop is CASSDPLSEQFF. The CDR3 coding sequence is TGTGCCAGCAGCGATCCCCTAAGCGAGCAGTTCTTC.

The chain couples TRBV18 to TRBJ1-1; 10 bases agree with TRBD1. This CDR3 region has 14 residues. Germline values: CDR1 KGHSH, CDR2 LQKENI. V shed 5 bases, J shed 4 bases, and the junction held 4 bases outside the gene matches. CDR3 sequence (DNA): TGTGCCAGCTCAACCCGGGACAGGGGCACTGAAGCTTTCTTT. Its translation: CASSTRDRGTEAFF.

In this sample, this clone turned up once. The J gene is TRBJ1-2, the V gene TRBV27; the match to TRBD1 covers 9 bases. Germline lookup yields CDR1 MNHEY and CDR2 SMNVEV (reference sequence). The CDR3 sequence is 13 residues long. V lost 7 bases and J lost 8; bases outside the gene matches: 8. Here the CDR3 DNA reads TGTGCCAGCAAGGAACAGGGGGCGCGGGGCTACACCTTC. It translates to CASKEQGARGYTF.

This clone was seen a single time. This sequence joins TRBV28 and TRBJ1-1; 8 bases fit TRBD1. This CDR3 is built from 13 residues. The V gene's germline CDR1 is MDHEN and CDR2 SYDVKM. V lost 6 bases and J lost 4; bases outside the gene matches: 4. CDR3 nucleotide sequence: TGTGCCAGCAGAAGGACAGGGATCACTGAAGCTTTCTTT. Translation: CASRRTGITEAFF.

The rearrangement uses TRBV6-1 and TRBJ2-1, with 7 nucleotides matching TRBD1. CDR3 length equals 15 residues. V was clipped by 1 base and J by 4 bases; unmatched bases: 4. The germline CDR1 and CDR2 sequences are MNHNS and SASEGT. CDR3 nucleotide sequence: TGTGCCAGCAGTGAAGAAGGGACAGCGTACAATGAGCAGTTCTTC. Translation gives CASSEEGTAYNEQFF.

The chain uses TRBV7-2 and TRBJ1-3; D remains unclear. Between the trimmed V and J ends, which lost 2 bases and 0 bases, there was a span of 8 bases. CDR1 and CDR2 from the germline V gene are SGHTA and FQGNSA. This CDR3 spans 15 amino acids. The CDR3 spells CASSLMQISGNTIYF. The CDR3 DNA sequence: TGTGCCAGCAGCTTAATGCAGATCTCTGGAAACACCATATATTTT.

CDR3 residues: CASSYTSGSSYEQYF. Here the CDR3 DNA reads TGTGCCAGCAGTTATACCAGTGGGAGCTCCTACGAGCAGTACTTC. This rearrangement joins TRBV6-2 or TRBV6-3 to TRBJ2-7; D possibly corresponds to TRBD2 (5 bases). The CDR3 contains 15 residues. Germline V gene lookup returns CDR1 MNHEY and CDR2 SVGEGT. V was trimmed by 3 bases and J by 0 bases, leaving 12 bases between them.

The CDR3 coding sequence is TGTGCCAGTAGTCACACAGGGAACACTGAAGCTTTCTTT. Translated, it gives CASSHTGNTEAFF. The chain employs TRBV19 and TRBJ1-1, with D maybe TRBD1 (5 bases). CDR1 is LNHDA and CDR2 is SQIVND in the germline V gene (reference sequence). Trimming removed 5 bases from V and 1 base from J, with 8 bases in between. CDR3 length: 13 amino acids.

The CDR3 DNA reads TGCAGCGTTGAGTGGGCAGCCTATGGCTACACCTTC. It yields the protein CSVEWAAYGYTF. V is TRBV29-1 and J is TRBJ1-2; D is uncertain. CDR1 and CDR2 from the germline V gene are SQVTM and ANQGSEA. The V gene lost 3 bases and the J gene lost 4 bases, with 9 bases spanning the gap. This CDR3 contains 12 residues. The full variable domain, completed using reference TRBV29-1 and TRBJ1-2, is SAVISQKPSRDICQRGTSLTIQCQVDSQVTMMFWYRQQPGQSLTLIATANQGSEATYESGFVIDKFPISRPNLTFSTLTVSNMSPEDSSIYLCSVEWAAYGYTFGSGTRLTVV.